What follows is one TCR beta chain and its context. These data belong to a study of OX40 agonist ivuxolimab in advanced cancers. Clones were read by immunoSEQ multiplex PCR, and TCRdb kept only the in-frame ones, dropping some. The sample lists 40,000 to 45,000 clones, 88% occurring once. Sequenced here: CD4+ or CD8+ T cells sorted from blood, sampled in a trial of the OX40 agonist ivuxolimab. This receptor was taken from an adult with an advanced solid tumor such as melanoma, head and neck, liver or kidney cancer.

The CDR3 reads CASARGSAETQYF. The CDR3 coding sequence is TGTGCCAGCGCCCGGGGTAGCGCGGAGACCCAGTACTTC. The V and J genes are TRBV2 and TRBJ2-5, with D perhaps TRBD2 (5 bases). In germline, CDR1 is SNHLY, CDR2 FYNNEI. V was clipped by 8 bases and J by 5 bases, with 15 bases between them. The CDR3 covers 13 residues.